This T cell receptor (beta chain) derives from a study of blood T cell repertoires in COVID-19. Study context: Samples representing acute and convalescent COVID-19 were sourced from the United States, Italy and Spain.

The CDR3 has 15 residues. Trimming cost V 4 bases and J 1 base, with 13 bases left between them. In germline, CDR1 is SGHDN, CDR2 FVKESK. Authors' data handling: Amplification of reference gene primers was used by the study to estimate nucleated cell counts. Assay: immunoSEQ multiplex PCR; the TCRdb copy retains only in-frame clones and omits some. V, J and clone size derive from that table, while D and trimming were established from the DNA sequence. The sample records roughly 280,000 clones, 70% to 90% being singletons. Source material: peripheral blood. The chain links TRBV14 to TRBJ1-1; no firm D call. The sequence derives from a woman in her 70s with acute or convalescent COVID-19. CDR3 amino acids: CASSRPGRSNTEAFF. CDR3 DNA: TGTGCCAGCAGCCGCCCGGGGAGGTCGAACACTGAAGCTTTCTTT.